The T cell receptor (beta chain) under discussion was sequenced for a study of shared clonotypes between healthy human individuals. Germline V gene sequence: CDR1 WNHNN, CDR2 SYGVQD (reference sequence). The CDR3 contains 18 residues. Trimming pared 0 bases from V and 3 bases from J, leaving 21 bases between. Naive CD8 cells lacked CD45RO and underwent positive selection for CCR7, leaving out terminally differentiated effector memory CD45RA+ cells. The table came from immunoSEQ multiplex PCR; TCRdb's copy has only in-frame clones and leaves some out. The sample has approximately 2,200,000 clones; 90% to 95% are singletons. Worth noting for this clone: Its antigen is undetermined.

Overall study results and limits: Several donors shared approximately 5% of their naive CD4 clonotypes. The low donor count limited represented genetic and exposure-history diversity.

The chain employs TRBV10-1 and TRBJ2-7; no reliable D call. Sequencing was performed on naive CD8+ T cells from PBMCs. The TCR was taken from a man between 18 and 29 years old in good health. Some clones in this sample may be carry-over from other donors' samples. CDR3 amino acids: CASSESTPWSQTDYEQYF. The CDR3 DNA reads as TGCGCCAGCAGTGAGTCGACTCCGTGGTCCCAAACTGACTACGAGCAGTACTTC.